Following are 9 T cell receptor beta chains from one sample sequenced in a study of human thymus T cells. The method was immunoSEQ multiplex PCR; TCRdb's version includes in-frame clones alone and lacks a portion of them. The sample consists of roughly 120,000 clones, around 94% of them appearing once. Thymus tissue was removed during corrective cardiac surgery. Sequencing input: thymus tissue. The origin of the receptors is a boy younger than two with a congenital heart defect but otherwise immunologically healthy.

This clone was found once. The J gene is TRBJ1-5, the V gene TRBV10-3; D may be TRBD1 (5 bases). Germline V gene data show CDR1 as ENHRY and CDR2 as SYGVKD. The CDR3 is 14 residues long. The V gene lost 6 bases and the J gene lost 3 bases, with 12 bases spanning the gap. The CDR3 loop is CAISKQVSNQPQHF. The CDR3 region has the DNA TGTGCCATCAGCAAACAGGTTTCCAATCAGCCCCAGCATTTT.

CDR3 sequence: CASSLVNTGELFF. The CDR3 DNA sequence: TGTGCCAGCAGCTTAGTTAACACCGGGGAGCTGTTTTTT. The chain employs TRBV11-3 and TRBJ2-2, with D hard to call. This CDR3 contains 13 residues. Germline V gene data show CDR1 as SGHNT and CDR2 as YENEEA. V dropped 1 base and J dropped 2 bases, with 2 bases sitting between them.

CDR3 amino acids: CATTPDREGEKLFF. In DNA, the CDR3 is TGTGCCACCACCCCGGACAGGGAGGGCGAAAAACTGTTTTTT. This chain links TRBV28 with TRBJ1-4, with 8 bases that match TRBD1. The V segment lost 10 bases and the J segment 8 bases; nucleotides outside the gene matches: 12. This CDR3 comprises 14 residues. Germline V gives CDR1 MDHEN, CDR2 SYDVKM.

This clone was found a few times. CDR3 coding DNA: TGCGCCAGCAGCCAAGAGGTGGGGAACTCACCCCTCCACTTT. Translating gives CASSQEVGNSPLHF. The rearrangement links TRBV4-3 to TRBJ1-6, with D uncertain. The CDR3 extends over 14 amino acids. Trimming removed 0 bases from V and 10 bases from J, with 10 bases in between. CDR1 is LGHNA and CDR2 is YSLEER in the germline V gene.

This rearrangement joins TRBV7-9 to TRBJ1-4, with D perhaps TRBD1 (5 bases). Trimming left V 3 bases short and J 7 bases short, with 21 bases between. The CDR3 runs to 17 residues. Germline CDR1 reads SEHNR; CDR2 reads FQNEAQ (reference sequence). This CDR3 is CASSFKHWEGTGEKLFF. Written as DNA, the CDR3 is TGTGCCAGCAGCTTTAAGCACTGGGAGGGGACGGGTGAAAAACTGTTTTTT.

In nucleotides, the CDR3 is TGTGCCAGCAGTTACTCGCCACTAGCGACCTACAATGAGCAGTTCTTC. It encodes CASSYSPLATYNEQFF. This chain links TRBV6-5 with TRBJ2-1; 7 bases match TRBD2. Per the germline V gene, CDR1 is MNHEY and CDR2 is SVGAGI. The CDR3 is made up of 16 amino acids. V was clipped by 0 bases and J by 2 bases; unmatched bases: 4.

The chain carries TRBV25-1 and TRBJ1-2; 7 bases are shared with TRBD1. CDR1 MGHDK and CDR2 SYGVNS come from the germline V gene. This CDR3 has 13 amino acids. V dropped 2 bases and J dropped 7; count of bases not matched to a gene: 4. CDR3 bases: TGTGCCAGCAGTGAACGAGGGGGCTGTGGCTACACCTTC. Amino acids: CASSERGGCGYTF.

This sequence joins TRBV4-1 and TRBJ2-5; D remains unclear. CDR1 is MGHRA and CDR2 is YSYEKL in the germline V gene. Trimming cost V 4 bases and J 7 bases, with 10 bases left between them. CDR3 length: 12 amino acids. The CDR3 bases are TGCGCCAGCAGCCTCCCCTCCGGGACCCAGTACTTC. It encodes CASSLPSGTQYF.

The chain carries TRBV5-4 and TRBJ1-1; perhaps TRBD1 as D (6 bases). This CDR3 has 15 residues. CDR1 and CDR2 (germline): SGHNT, YYREEE (reference sequence). Trimming shortened V by 6 bases and J by 4 bases, and 19 bases separated the two germline ends. The CDR3 protein is CASTPRGHRATEAFF. The CDR3 DNA sequence: TGTGCCAGCACCCCTCGGGGACATCGGGCCACTGAAGCTTTCTTT. The full variable domain, rest sourced from reference TRBV5-4 and TRBJ1-1, is ETGVTQSPTHLIKTRGQQVTLRCSSQSGHNTVSWYQQALGQGPQFIFQYYREEENGRGNFPPRFSGLQFPNYSSELNVNALELDDSALYLCASTPRGHRATEAFFGQGTRLTVV.